This TCR beta chain was obtained from a study of CD8+ T cells in alopecia areata. V dropped 4 bases and J dropped 4 bases, with 15 bases sitting between them. The CDR3 consists of 15 residues. Germline lookup yields CDR1 LNHDA and CDR2 SQIVND (reference sequence). RNA was extracted and reverse transcribed into cDNA as the sequencing template. TCRdb keeps only in-frame clones here, not all; method: immunoSEQ multiplex PCR. The sample records roughly 140,000 clones, approximately 56% being singletons. The receptor comes from a human donor in good health. This rearrangement joins TRBV19 to TRBJ2-3; D remains unclear. Source material: CD8+ T cells sorted from blood. The CDR3 protein is CASSRGGLVSDTQYF. DNA of the CDR3: TGTGCCAGTAGTAGAGGCGGTCTTGTTTCAGATACGCAGTATTTT.